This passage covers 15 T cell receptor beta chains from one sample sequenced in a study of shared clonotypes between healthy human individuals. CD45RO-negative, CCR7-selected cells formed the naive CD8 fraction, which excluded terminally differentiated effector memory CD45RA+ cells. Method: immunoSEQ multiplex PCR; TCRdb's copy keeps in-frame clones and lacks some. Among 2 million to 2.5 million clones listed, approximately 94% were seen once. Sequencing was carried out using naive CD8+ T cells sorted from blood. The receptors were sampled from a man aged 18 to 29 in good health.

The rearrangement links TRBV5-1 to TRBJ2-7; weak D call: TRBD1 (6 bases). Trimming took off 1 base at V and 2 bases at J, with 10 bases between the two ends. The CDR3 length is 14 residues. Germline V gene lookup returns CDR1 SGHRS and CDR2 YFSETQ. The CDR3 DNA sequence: TGCGCCAGCAGCTTGTACGGACAGCCCTACGAGCAGTACTTC. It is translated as CASSLYGQPYEQYF.

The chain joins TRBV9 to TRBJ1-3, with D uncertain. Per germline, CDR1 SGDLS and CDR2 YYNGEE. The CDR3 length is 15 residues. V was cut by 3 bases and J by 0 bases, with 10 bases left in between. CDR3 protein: CASSADGSSGNTIYF. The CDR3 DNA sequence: TGTGCCAGCAGCGCCGACGGTAGCTCTGGAAACACCATATATTTT. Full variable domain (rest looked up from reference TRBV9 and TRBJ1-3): DSGVTQTPKHLITATGQRVTLRCSPRSGDLSVYWYQQSLDQGLQFLIQYYNGEERAKGNILERFSAQQFPDLHSELNLSSLELGDSALYFCASSADGSSGNTIYFGEGSWLTVV.

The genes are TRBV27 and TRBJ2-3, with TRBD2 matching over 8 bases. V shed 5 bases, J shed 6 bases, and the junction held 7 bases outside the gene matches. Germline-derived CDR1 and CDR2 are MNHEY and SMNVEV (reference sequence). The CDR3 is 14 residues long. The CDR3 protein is CASSPAGVSDTQYF. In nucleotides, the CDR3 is TGTGCCAGCAGTCCAGCGGGAGTCTCGGATACGCAGTATTTT.

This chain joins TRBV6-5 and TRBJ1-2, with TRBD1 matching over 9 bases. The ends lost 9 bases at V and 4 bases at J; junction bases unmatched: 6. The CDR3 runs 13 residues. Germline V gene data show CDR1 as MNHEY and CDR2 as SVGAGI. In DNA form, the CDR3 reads TGTGCCAGTACCGGACAGGGGCTCTATGGCTACACCTTC. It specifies CASTGQGLYGYTF.

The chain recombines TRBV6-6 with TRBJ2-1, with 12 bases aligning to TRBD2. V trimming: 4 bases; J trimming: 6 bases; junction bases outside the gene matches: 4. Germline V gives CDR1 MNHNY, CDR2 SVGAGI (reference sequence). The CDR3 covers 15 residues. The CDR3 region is CASSFGLAGTNEQFF. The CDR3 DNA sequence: TGTGCCAGCAGTTTTGGACTAGCGGGAACCAATGAGCAGTTCTTC.

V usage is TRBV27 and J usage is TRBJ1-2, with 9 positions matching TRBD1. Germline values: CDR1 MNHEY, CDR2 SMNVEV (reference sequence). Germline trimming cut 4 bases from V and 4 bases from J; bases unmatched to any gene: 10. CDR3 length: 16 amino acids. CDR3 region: CASSSLGTGQGYGYTF. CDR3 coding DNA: TGTGCCAGCAGTTCGCTGGGGACAGGGCAAGGCTATGGCTACACCTTC.

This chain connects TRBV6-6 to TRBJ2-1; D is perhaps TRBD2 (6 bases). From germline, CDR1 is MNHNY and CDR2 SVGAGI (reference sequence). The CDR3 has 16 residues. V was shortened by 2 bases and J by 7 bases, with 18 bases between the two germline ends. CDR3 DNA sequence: TGTGCCAGCAGTTACGATGGGGGGAATGTGTTTAATGAGCAGTTCTTC. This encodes CASSYDGGNVFNEQFF.

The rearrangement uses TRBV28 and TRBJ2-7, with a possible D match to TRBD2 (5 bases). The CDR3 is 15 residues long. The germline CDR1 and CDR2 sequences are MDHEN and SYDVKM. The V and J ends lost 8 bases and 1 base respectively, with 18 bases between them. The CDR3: CASQPTTDSSYEQYF. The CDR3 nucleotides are TGTGCCAGCCAACCTACAACGGACTCTTCCTACGAGCAGTACTTC.

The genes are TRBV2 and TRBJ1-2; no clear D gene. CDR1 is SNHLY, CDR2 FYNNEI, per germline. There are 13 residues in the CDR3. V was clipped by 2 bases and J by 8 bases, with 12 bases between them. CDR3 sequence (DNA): TGTGCCAGCAGTGAACCCAGGAGTGGGGGCTACACCTTC. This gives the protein CASSEPRSGGYTF.

CDR3 coding DNA: TGCAGCGTTTTACAGGGGGTGGATGGCTACACCTTC. This encodes CSVLQGVDGYTF. The chain links TRBV29-1 to TRBJ1-2; 8 bases line up with TRBD1. Trimming cost V 5 bases and J 6 bases; bases outside gene matches: 5. CDR3 length: 12 residues. Germline V CDR1 and CDR2: SQVTM, ANQGSEA.

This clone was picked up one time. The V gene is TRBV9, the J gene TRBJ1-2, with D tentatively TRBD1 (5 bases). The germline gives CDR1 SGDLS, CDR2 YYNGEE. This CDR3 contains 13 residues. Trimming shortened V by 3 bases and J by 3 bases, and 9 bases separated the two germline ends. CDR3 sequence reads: CASSAGNYYGYTF. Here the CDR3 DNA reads TGTGCCAGCAGCGCAGGGAATTACTATGGCTACACCTTC.

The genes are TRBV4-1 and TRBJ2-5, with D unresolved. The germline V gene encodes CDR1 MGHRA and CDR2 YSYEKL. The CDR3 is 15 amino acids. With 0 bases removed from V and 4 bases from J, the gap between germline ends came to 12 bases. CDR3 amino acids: CASSQDARMGETQYF. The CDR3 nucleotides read TGCGCCAGCAGCCAAGACGCCCGGATGGGAGAGACCCAGTACTTC.

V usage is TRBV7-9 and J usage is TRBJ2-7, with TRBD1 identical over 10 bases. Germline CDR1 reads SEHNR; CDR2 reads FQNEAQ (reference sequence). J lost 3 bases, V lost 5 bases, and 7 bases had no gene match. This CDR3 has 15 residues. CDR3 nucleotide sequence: TGTGCCAGCAGCCCTACGACAGGGGGCATCTACGAGCAGTACTTC. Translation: CASSPTTGGIYEQYF.

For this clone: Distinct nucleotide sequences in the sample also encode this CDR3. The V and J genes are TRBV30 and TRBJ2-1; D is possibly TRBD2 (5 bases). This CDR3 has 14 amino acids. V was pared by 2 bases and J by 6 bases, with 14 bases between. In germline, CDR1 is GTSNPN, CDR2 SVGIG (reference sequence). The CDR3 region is CAWSSGSGVNEQFF. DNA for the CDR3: TGTGCCTGGAGTAGCGGTAGTGGGGTCAATGAGCAGTTCTTC.

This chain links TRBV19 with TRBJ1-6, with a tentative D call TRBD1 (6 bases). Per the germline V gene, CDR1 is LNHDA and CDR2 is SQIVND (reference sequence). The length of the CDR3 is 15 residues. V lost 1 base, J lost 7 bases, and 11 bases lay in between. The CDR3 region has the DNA TGTGCCAGTAGTATAGGGACAGCTGGGAATTCACCCCTCCACTTT. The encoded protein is CASSIGTAGNSPLHF.